These 15 T cell receptor beta chains came from one sample sequenced in a study of PD-1 blockade in mismatch repair-deficient tumors. Only in-frame clones appear in the TCRdb table, and some are missing; sequencing was by immunoSEQ multiplex PCR. The data contain roughly 110,000 clones, approximately 80% of them singletons. Sample: peripheral blood, taken about 60 weeks after starting pembrolizumab. The receptors here all came from an adult with mismatch repair-deficient cancer.

The genes are TRBV2 and TRBJ1-3; D gene ambiguous. Germline-derived CDR1 and CDR2 are SNHLY and FYNNEI. Trimming took 6 bases from V and 4 from J, leaving 22 bases between them. The CDR3 is made up of 17 amino acids. The CDR3 coding sequence is TGTGCCAGCAGGGACCTCAGCCTCCGGGAGGCCGGAAACACCATATATTTT. Its protein product is CASRDLSLREAGNTIYF.

This sequence joins TRBV7-6 and TRBJ2-2; 9 nucleotides agree with TRBD1. Germline assignment: CDR1 SGHVS and CDR2 FNYEAQ. The CDR3 runs to 16 residues. The V segment lost 6 bases and the J segment 1 base; nucleotides outside the gene matches: 6. The CDR3 DNA reads as TGTGCCAGCAGTTTACCGGGACAGGGGAACACCGGGGAGCTGTTTTTT. Translation: CASSLPGQGNTGELFF.

The rearrangement joins TRBV2 to TRBJ2-7; D perhaps matches TRBD2 (6 bases). The CDR3 has 15 residues. Germline CDR1 reads SNHLY; CDR2 reads FYNNEI. The V and J ends lost 2 bases and 0 bases respectively, with 11 bases between them. DNA of the CDR3: TGTGCCAGCAGTGAATTTCGGGGGAGCTCCTACGAGCAGTACTTC. Protein sequence: CASSEFRGSSYEQYF.

This clone was seen more than once but under ten times. The J gene is TRBJ2-7, the V gene TRBV19; D is unclear. V lost 3 bases and J lost 6, with 9 bases in between. The CDR3 covers 12 residues. Looked up from germline, CDR1 is LNHDA and CDR2 is SQIVND (reference sequence). CDR3: CASSIKEGEQYF. In nucleotides, the CDR3 is TGTGCCAGTAGTATTAAGGAAGGCGAGCAGTACTTC. Full variable domain (missing parts from reference TRBV19 and TRBJ2-7): DGGITQSPKYLFRKEGQNVTLSCEQNLNHDAMYWYRQDPGQGLRLIYYSQIVNDFQKGDIAEGYSVSREKKESFPLTVTSAQKNPTAFYLCASSIKEGEQYFGPGTRLTVT.

The chain joins TRBV5-6 to TRBJ2-4, with 8 positions matching TRBD1. Trimming took 5 bases from V and 8 from J; bases not matched to a gene: 6. CDR1 is SGHDT, CDR2 YYEEEE, per germline. CDR3 size: 13 residues. The CDR3 nucleotides are TGTGCCAGCAGTCAAGGGACAGGCGACATTCAGTACTTC. As protein: CASSQGTGDIQYF.

The genes are TRBV5-4 and TRBJ1-1, with TRBD1 matching over 7 bases. This CDR3 is 15 amino acids long. The germline CDR1 and CDR2 sequences are SGHNT and YYREEE (reference sequence). The V and J ends lost 1 base and 4 bases, in that order; junction bases with no gene match: 7. The CDR3, as DNA: TGTGCCAGCAGCTTGACATTCCAGGGGGGCACTGAAGCTTTCTTT. Protein: CASSLTFQGGTEAFF.

V usage is TRBV5-1 and J usage is TRBJ2-1; D gene uncertain. The CDR3 covers 11 residues. V was shortened by 5 bases and J by 5 bases, with 5 bases between the two germline ends. CDR1 and CDR2 (germline): SGHRS, YFSETQ. The CDR3 DNA reads as TGCGCCAGCAGGGGTGACAATGAGCAGTTCTTC. Protein product: CASRGDNEQFF.

J is TRBJ2-1 and V is TRBV5-1, with 11 positions matching TRBD2. The germline CDR1 and CDR2 sequences are SGHRS and YFSETQ. V was clipped by 2 bases and J by 7 bases; unmatched bases: 14. This CDR3 comprises 18 residues. CDR3 in DNA: TGCGCCAGCAGCTTATTAATTAGCGGGAGGGCCAATGAAAATGAGCAGTTCTTC. Translation gives CASSLLISGRANENEQFF.

This clone appeared a few times. V and J are TRBV30 and TRBJ2-1; TRBD2 might be the D (6 bases). V lost 1 base and J 7 bases, leaving 14 bases between the germline ends. The CDR3 totals 14 residues. In germline, CDR1 is GTSNPN, CDR2 SVGIG (reference sequence). This chain's CDR3 is CAWSGTSLVNEQFF. For the CDR3, the DNA is TGTGCCTGGAGTGGTACTAGCCTGGTTAATGAGCAGTTCTTC.

The chain couples TRBV5-1 to TRBJ2-1; D is uncertain. This CDR3 contains 15 residues. The ends were cut back, 2 bases at V and 0 bases at J, with 9 bases in the middle. Germline CDR1 SGHRS, CDR2 YFSETQ. CDR3 DNA: TGCGCCAGCAGCTTTTCCGGTAGCTCCTACAATGAGCAGTTCTTC. Protein product: CASSFSGSSYNEQFF.

This chain links TRBV5-1 with TRBJ2-2, with unresolved D. CDR1 and CDR2 from the germline V gene are SGHRS and YFSETQ. The CDR3 has 12 amino acids. The V and J ends lost 4 bases and 1 base respectively, with 2 bases between them. Written as DNA, the CDR3 is TGCGCCAGCAGCCAGAACACCGGGGAGCTGTTTTTT. Its translation: CASSQNTGELFF.

The CDR3 reads CASSSDDTGELFF. In DNA form, the CDR3 reads TGTGCCAGCAGCTCGGATGACACCGGGGAGCTGTTTTTT. The rearrangement uses TRBV7-3 and TRBJ2-2, with D unresolved. Between the trimmed V and J ends, which lost 4 bases and 3 bases, there was a span of 6 bases. CDR3 size: 13 residues. Germline V gene lookup returns CDR1 SGHTA and CDR2 FQGTGA. Using reference TRBV7-3 and TRBJ2-2 for the parts outside the CDR3, the full variable domain is GAGVSQTPSNKVTEKGKYVELRCDPISGHTALYWYRQSLGQGPEFLIYFQGTGAADDSGLPNDRFFAVRPEGSVSTLKIQRTERGDSAVYLCASSSDDTGELFFGEGSRLTVL.

This clone turned up a few times. The chain combines TRBV27 with TRBJ2-5; D is perhaps TRBD1 or TRBD2 (5 bases each). V was shortened by 10 bases and J by 1 base, with 16 bases between the two germline ends. Germline CDR1 reads MNHEY; CDR2 reads SMNVEV (reference sequence). CDR3 length equals 14 residues. The CDR3 here is CATGTLKSQETQYF. CDR3 nucleotides: TGTGCCACCGGGACCCTCAAGAGCCAAGAGACCCAGTACTTC.

The V gene is TRBV14, the J gene TRBJ2-1, with D possibly matching TRBD1 (5 bases). CDR3 length equals 15 residues. V lost 2 bases and J 1 base, leaving 9 bases between the germline ends. Germline CDR1 is SGHDN and CDR2 is FVKESK. The CDR3 is CASSQRGSSYNEQFF. As DNA, the CDR3 is TGTGCCAGCAGCCAAAGGGGATCTTCCTACAATGAGCAGTTCTTC.

V is TRBV2 and J is TRBJ2-3; D uncertain. From germline, CDR1 is SNHLY and CDR2 FYNNEI. The CDR3 runs 13 residues. Trimming removed 3 bases at V and 3 bases at J, with 7 bases between. CDR3 DNA sequence: TGTGCCAGCAGTGAGAAGGGAACAGATACGCAGTATTTT. As protein: CASSEKGTDTQYF.